This is a list of T cell receptor beta chains from one sample in a study of cytomegalovirus exposure and HLA in healthy donors. Sequencing was performed with immunoSEQ multiplex PCR; in TCRdb, only in-frame clones are kept and a portion is missing. This table has 90,000 to 120,000 clones, over 75% appearing once. Material for sequencing was PBMCs. The receptors here all came from a man aged 25-45 years in good health and CMV-seronegative. The CDR3 runs from the conserved cysteine through the conserved F or W. The D gene is left open where the match is weak. Not all rows give a size; the values are once, few, many and, for expanded clones, a class.

J,D,size,V,DNA,CDR3
TRBJ1-3,NA,once,TRBV9,TGTGCCAGCAGCGCTCTGACTCCTCACTCTGGAAACACCATATATTTT,CASSALTPHSGNTIYF
TRBJ1-5,NA,NA,TRBV5-4,TGTGCCAGCAGCTTAAACGGCCCGGGGGACAATCAGCCCCAGCATTTT,CASSLNGPGDNQPQHF
TRBJ1-1,NA,few,TRBV21-1,TGTGCCAGCAGCAAAGGATGGGCAGTTCCCAACACTGAAGCTTTCTTT,CASSKGWAVPNTEAFF
TRBJ2-1,TRBD2,NA,TRBV7-3,TGTGCCAGCAGCTCGCGGGGACTATTCGGGCAGTTCTTC,CASSSRGLFGQFF
TRBJ2-3,NA,few,TRBV15,TGTGCCACCAGCAGAGGTGGCGGAGACACAGATACGCAGTATTTT,CATSRGGGDTDTQYF
TRBJ2-7,TRBD2,few,TRBV6-1,TGTGCCAGTAGCGGGGGCCCCGAGCAGTACTTC,CASSGGPEQYF
TRBJ2-7,TRBD2,NA,TRBV6-1,TGTGCCAGCAGTGAAGTGGGAGGGAGGAGCTCCTACGAGCAGTACTTC,CASSEVGGRSSYEQYF
TRBJ1-5,TRBD1,NA,TRBV28,TGTGCCAGCAGGGCCCAAGGACAGGGAGGCCAGCCCCAGCATTTT,CASRAQGQGGQPQHF
TRBJ2-6,NA,NA,TRBV25-1,TGTGCCAGCCTCCACAGTGGTGGGGCCAACGTCCTGACTTTC,CASLHSGGANVLTF
TRBJ2-1,TRBD2,NA,TRBV5-1,TGCGCCAGCAGTTTTACTAGCGGCTCCTACAATGAGCAGTTCTTC,CASSFTSGSYNEQFF
TRBJ1-6,NA,NA,TRBV30,TGTGCCTGGAGTGAGTTGTCTAGTTCACCCCTCCACTTT,CAWSELSSSPLHF
TRBJ2-1,NA,few,TRBV30,TGTGCCACCGGGACTTCCTATTACAATGAGCAGTTCTTC,CATGTSYYNEQFF
TRBJ1-1,NA,NA,TRBV19,TGTGCCAGTAGTATACTGGACACTGAAGCTTCCTTT,CASSILDTEASF
TRBJ1-2,TRBD1,NA,TRBV6-5,TGTGCCAGCAGCTATGGGACAGGGGAATACTATGGCTACACCTTC,CASSYGTGEYYGYTF
TRBJ1-1,NA,NA,TRBV6-1,TGTGCCAGCAGTGAAGCTACAGGCCTTTGGGACACTGAAGCTTTCTTT,CASSEATGLWDTEAFF
TRBJ2-3,NA,once,TRBV28,TGTGCCAGCAGCGACAGCCGGAGTAGCACAGATACGCAGTATTTT,CASSDSRSSTDTQYF
TRBJ2-7,TRBD2,once,TRBV4-2,TGTGCCAGCAGCCAAGGCGGACTAGCGGGAGACCACGAGCAGTACTTC,CASSQGGLAGDHEQYF
TRBJ2-7,TRBD2,NA,TRBV27,TGTGCCAGCAGTGATAGCGGGAGCTCCTACGAGCAGTACTTC,CASSDSGSSYEQYF
TRBJ1-1,TRBD1,NA,TRBV4-1,TGCGCCAGCAGCCAGGGACAGGGGGCATTTAACACTGAAGCTTTCTTT,CASSQGQGAFNTEAFF
TRBJ1-5,NA,NA,TRBV19,TGTGCCAGTAGTATAACCCCGGGGCCCCAGCATTTT,CASSITPGPQHF
TRBJ1-2,TRBD1,NA,TRBV19,TGTGCCAGTACCCCAGGGGGCGCTGGCTATGGCTACACCTTC,CASTPGGAGYGYTF
TRBJ2-5,NA,NA,TRBV10-1,TGCGCCAGCAGTCAATTGGGACTCCAAGAGACCCAGTACTTC,CASSQLGLQETQYF
TRBJ2-7,NA,NA,TRBV10-3,TGTGCCATTGCGGAGGGCGGGCGCTACGAGCAGTACTTC,CAIAEGGRYEQYF
TRBJ2-3,TRBD2,few,TRBV15,TGTGCCACCAGCACCGCTAGCGGGGGCACAGATACGCAGTATTTT,CATSTASGGTDTQYF
TRBJ2-7,NA,NA,TRBV19,TGTGCCAGTAGTATAGGCGGCAGGGGCCACCACGAGCAGTACTTC,CASSIGGRGHHEQYF
TRBJ1-2,NA,NA,TRBV6-4,TGTGCCAGCAGTACACATACAGACAACCCCGATGGCTACACCTTC,CASSTHTDNPDGYTF
TRBJ2-7,TRBD2,once,TRBV4-1,TGCGCCAGCAGCCCCGGACTAGCGGTAACCTACGAGCAGTACTTC,CASSPGLAVTYEQYF
TRBJ2-7,NA,NA,TRBV6-5,TGTGCCAGCAGTTTCAACAGCTACGAGCAGTACTTC,CASSFNSYEQYF
TRBJ1-6,NA,NA,TRBV4-1,TGCGCCAGCAGCCAAGATCGGTTCGAGGGGGTGGCACTCCACTTT,CASSQDRFEGVALHF
TRBJ2-2,TRBD1,NA,TRBV27,TGTGCCAGCAGGACAGGGCACACCGGGGAGCTGTTTTTT,CASRTGHTGELFF
TRBJ2-5,NA,NA,TRBV18,TGTGCCAGCTCACCATCTCACTCCCAAGAGACCCAGTACTTC,CASSPSHSQETQYF
TRBJ1-1,NA,few,TRBV6-1,TGTGCCAGCAGTGATGTTCGGGGGGCGCGGACTGAAGCTTTCTTT,CASSDVRGARTEAFF
TRBJ2-3,TRBD2,NA,TRBV5-4,TGTGCCAGCAGCTTGTCCGCGGGGGAATACACAGATACGCAGTATTTT,CASSLSAGEYTDTQYF
TRBJ2-7,NA,NA,TRBV19,TGTGCCAGTAGTCCTGGACAGTCCTACGAGCAGTACTTC,CASSPGQSYEQYF
TRBJ2-7,NA,few,TRBV6-5,TGTGCCAGTCGAGCGGGCCCTTGGGAGCAGTACTTC,CASRAGPWEQYF
TRBJ1-2,NA,NA,TRBV14,TGTGCCAGCAGTGCTCCCCGGCTTGGGCATGGCTACACCTTC,CASSAPRLGHGYTF
TRBJ1-1,NA,NA,TRBV27,TGTGCCAGCACTCCTAGGGAGGGGTGGGGTGGAGCTTTCTTT,CASTPREGWGGAFF
TRBJ2-7,NA,NA,TRBV18,TGTGCCAGCTCAACTATTACGCCCCCGATAGAGCAGTACTTC,CASSTITPPIEQYF
TRBJ1-5,TRBD1,few,TRBV10-1,TGCGCCAGCAGTGAACAGACAGGGGGCGGTCAGCCCCAGCATTTT,CASSEQTGGGQPQHF
TRBJ2-3,NA,few,TRBV5-1,TGCGCCAGCAGCTTGGACCAGGCAACAGATACGCAGTATTTT,CASSLDQATDTQYF
TRBJ1-1,NA,NA,TRBV28,TGTGCCAGCAGACTATTGAACACTGAAGCTTTCTTT,CASRLLNTEAFF
TRBJ1-2,NA,NA,TRBV29-1,TGCAGCGTCATGACATTACAGGGATACTATGGCTACACCTTC,CSVMTLQGYYGYTF
TRBJ2-3,NA,NA,TRBV6-5,TGTGCCAGCACCGCGAGAGGGCGAACAGATACGCAGTATTTT,CASTARGRTDTQYF
TRBJ2-7,TRBD2,NA,TRBV5-4,TGTGCCAGCAGCTTAGCGGGGGGCCCTATTCCGCAGTACTTC,CASSLAGGPIPQYF
TRBJ1-1,NA,NA,TRBV9,TGTGCCAGCAGCTCCCCGGGGAACACTGAAGCTTTCTTT,CASSSPGNTEAFF
TRBJ2-3,NA,NA,TRBV5-8,TGTGCCAGCAGCTTGGGACGGGAGTTTTATGTAGATACGCAGTATTTT,CASSLGREFYVDTQYF
TRBJ2-3,NA,NA,TRBV11-3,TGTGCCAGCAGCGGACTCGAGAACGCAGATACGCAGTATTTT,CASSGLENADTQYF
TRBJ2-4,NA,few,TRBV10-2,TGCGCCAGCAGTGAGGGGCAGGGGGCGGGTAGCGGGCACATTCAGTACTTC,CASSEGQGAGSGHIQYF
TRBJ1-4,NA,once,TRBV28,TGTGCCAGCAGCGCCGCCGGGGGGGGAAAGGTTGAAAAACTGTTTTTT,CASSAAGGGKVEKLFF
TRBJ1-5,TRBD1,NA,TRBV10-1,TGCGCCAGCAGGGCCAGGGGGGAGGGCAATCAGCCCCAGCATTTT,CASRARGEGNQPQHF
TRBJ1-5,NA,NA,TRBV9,TGTGCCAGCAGCGCCGGTCGTGGGAGGGGACAGCCCCAGCATTTT,CASSAGRGRGQPQHF
TRBJ2-2,TRBD2,NA,TRBV6-1,TGTGCCAGCAGTGAAGCGGGAAGGGCGGGGGCCGGGGAGCTGTTTTTT,CASSEAGRAGAGELFF
TRBJ2-3,NA,NA,TRBV4-2,TGTGCCAGCAGCCAAGATCAACAGGGTGGCCCAGATACGCAGTATTTT,CASSQDQQGGPDTQYF
TRBJ1-5,TRBD1,NA,TRBV2,TGTGCCAGTGGGACAGGGAGGTTGTGGCCCCAGCATTTT,CASGTGRLWPQHF